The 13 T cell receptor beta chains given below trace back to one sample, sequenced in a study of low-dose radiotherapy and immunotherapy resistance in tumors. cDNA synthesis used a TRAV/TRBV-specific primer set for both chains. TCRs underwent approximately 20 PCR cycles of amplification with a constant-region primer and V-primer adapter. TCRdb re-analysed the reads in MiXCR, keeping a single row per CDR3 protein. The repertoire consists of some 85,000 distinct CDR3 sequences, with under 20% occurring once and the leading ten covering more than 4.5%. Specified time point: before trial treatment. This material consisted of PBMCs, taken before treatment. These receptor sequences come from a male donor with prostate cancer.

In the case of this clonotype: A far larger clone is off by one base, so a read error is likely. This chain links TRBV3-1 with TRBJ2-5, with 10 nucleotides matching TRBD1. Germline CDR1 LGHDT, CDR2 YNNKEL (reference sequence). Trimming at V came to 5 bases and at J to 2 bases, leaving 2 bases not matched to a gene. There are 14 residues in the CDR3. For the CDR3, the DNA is TGTGCCAGCAGCGGGGGACAGGGGCAAGAGACCCAGTACTTC. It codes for CASSGGQGQETQYF.

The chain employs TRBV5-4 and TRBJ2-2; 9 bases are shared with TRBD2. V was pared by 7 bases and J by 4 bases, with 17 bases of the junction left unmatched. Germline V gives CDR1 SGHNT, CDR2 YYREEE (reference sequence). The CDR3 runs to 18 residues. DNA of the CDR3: TGTGCCAGCCGTCAACCAGATAGCGGGAGTGGAAGCACCGGGGAGCTGTTTTTT. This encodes CASRQPDSGSGSTGELFF.

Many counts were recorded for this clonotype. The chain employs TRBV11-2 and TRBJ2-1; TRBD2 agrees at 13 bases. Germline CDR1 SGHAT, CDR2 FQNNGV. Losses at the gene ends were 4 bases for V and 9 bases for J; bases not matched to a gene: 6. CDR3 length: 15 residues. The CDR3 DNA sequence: TGTGCCAGCAGCTCCGGACTAGCGGGAGCCGTTGAGCAGTTCTTC. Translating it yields CASSSGLAGAVEQFF.

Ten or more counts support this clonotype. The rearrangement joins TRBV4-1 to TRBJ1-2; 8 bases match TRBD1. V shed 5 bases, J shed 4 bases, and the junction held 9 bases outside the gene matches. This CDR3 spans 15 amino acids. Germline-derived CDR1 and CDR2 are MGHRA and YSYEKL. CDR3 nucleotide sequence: TGCGCCAGCAGCGGAGCCGGGACAGGTTCCTATGGCTACACCTTC. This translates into CASSGAGTGSYGYTF.

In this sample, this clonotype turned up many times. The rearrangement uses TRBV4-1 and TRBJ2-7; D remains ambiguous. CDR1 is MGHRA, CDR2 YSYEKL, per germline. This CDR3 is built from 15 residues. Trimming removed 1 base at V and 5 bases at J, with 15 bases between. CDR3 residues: CASSQVLGKFHEQYF. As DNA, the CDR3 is TGCGCCAGCAGCCAAGTGTTGGGAAAGTTCCACGAGCAGTACTTC.

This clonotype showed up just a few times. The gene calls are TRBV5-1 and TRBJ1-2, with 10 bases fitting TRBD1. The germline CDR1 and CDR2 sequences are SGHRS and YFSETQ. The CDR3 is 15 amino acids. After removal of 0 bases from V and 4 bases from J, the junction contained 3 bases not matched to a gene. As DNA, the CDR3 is TGCGCCAGCAGCTTGGGGACAGGGGGTTCCTATGGCTACACCTTC. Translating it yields CASSLGTGGSYGYTF.

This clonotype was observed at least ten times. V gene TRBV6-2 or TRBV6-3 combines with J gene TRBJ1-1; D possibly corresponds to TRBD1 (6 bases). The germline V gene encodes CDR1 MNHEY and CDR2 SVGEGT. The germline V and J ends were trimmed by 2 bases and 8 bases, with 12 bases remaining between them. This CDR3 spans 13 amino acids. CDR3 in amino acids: CASSYEGGREAFF. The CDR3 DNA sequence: TGTGCCAGCAGTTACGAAGGGGGGCGAGAAGCTTTCTTT.

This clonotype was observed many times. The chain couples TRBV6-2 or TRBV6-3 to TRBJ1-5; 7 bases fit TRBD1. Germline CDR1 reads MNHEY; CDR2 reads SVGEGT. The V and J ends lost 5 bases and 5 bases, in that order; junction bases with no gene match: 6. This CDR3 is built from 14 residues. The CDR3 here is CASSATGRDQPQHF. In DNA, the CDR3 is TGTGCCAGCAGTGCGACAGGGCGCGATCAGCCCCAGCATTTT.

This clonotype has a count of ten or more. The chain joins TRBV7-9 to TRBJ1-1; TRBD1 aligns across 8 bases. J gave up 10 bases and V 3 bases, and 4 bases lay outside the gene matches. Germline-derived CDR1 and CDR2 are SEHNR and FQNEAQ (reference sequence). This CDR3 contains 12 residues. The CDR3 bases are TGTGCCAGCAGCTTGGACAGGGTCGGAGCTTTCTTT. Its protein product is CASSLDRVGAFF.

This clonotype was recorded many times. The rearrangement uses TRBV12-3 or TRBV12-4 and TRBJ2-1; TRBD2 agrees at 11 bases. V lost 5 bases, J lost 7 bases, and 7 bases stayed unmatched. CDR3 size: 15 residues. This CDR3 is CASSRTSGLRNEQFF. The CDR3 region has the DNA TGTGCCAGCAGTAGGACTAGCGGGTTAAGGAATGAGCAGTTCTTC.

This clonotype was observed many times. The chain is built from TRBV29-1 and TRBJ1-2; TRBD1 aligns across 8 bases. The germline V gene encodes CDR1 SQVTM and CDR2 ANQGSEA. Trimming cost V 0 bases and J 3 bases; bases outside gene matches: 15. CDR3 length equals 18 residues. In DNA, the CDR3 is TGCAGCGTTGAAGAAGGAGGACATCGGACAGGGACAGACTATGGCTACACCTTC. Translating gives CSVEEGGHRTGTDYGYTF.

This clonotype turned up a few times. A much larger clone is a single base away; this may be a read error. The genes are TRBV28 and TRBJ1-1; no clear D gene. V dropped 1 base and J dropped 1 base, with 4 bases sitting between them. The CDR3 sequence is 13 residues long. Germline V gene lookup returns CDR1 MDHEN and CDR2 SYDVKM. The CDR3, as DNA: TGTGCCAGCAGTTTATCGAGGAACACTGAAGCTTTCTTT. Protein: CASSLSRNTEAFF.

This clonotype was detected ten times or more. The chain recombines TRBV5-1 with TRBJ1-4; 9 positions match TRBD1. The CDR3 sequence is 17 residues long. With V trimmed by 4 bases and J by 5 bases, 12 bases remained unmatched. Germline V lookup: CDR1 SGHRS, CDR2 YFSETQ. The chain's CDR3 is CASSPGQGRKDNEKLFF. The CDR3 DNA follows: TGCGCCAGCAGCCCAGGACAGGGGCGAAAAGACAATGAAAAACTGTTTTTT.